This T cell receptor (beta chain) appears in the sequencing data of a study of cytotoxic CD8 clonotypes in ibrutinib-treated CLL. This table comes from immunoSEQ multiplex PCR, and its TCRdb copy is limited to in-frame clones, with some not included. The sample consists of about 150,000 clones, about 80% of them appearing once. The germline V and J ends were trimmed by 5 bases and 4 bases, with 15 bases remaining between them. The CDR3 length is 15 residues. Germline CDR1 and CDR2: MRHNA and SNTAGT. PBMCs were cryopreserved, and 1.5 to 2 micrograms of genomic DNA from them went into TCR beta libraries.

The chain uses TRBV6-4 and TRBJ2-1; the D is unclear. The input for sequencing was PBMCs, taken after 24 months of ibrutinib treatment. The sequence derives from a human donor with chronic lymphocytic leukemia. CDR3 nucleotides: TGTGCCAGCAGTTGGAAGGGCGGAGAGTACAATGAGCAGTTCTTC. This gives the protein CASSWKGGEYNEQFF.